What follows are 15 T cell receptor beta chains derived from one specimen sequenced in a study of control samples from healthy donors and cancer patients. Clones were sequenced by immunoSEQ multiplex PCR, and TCRdb holds only the in-frame ones, with some missing. This table has about 160,000 clones, 80% to 90% appearing once. Material for sequencing was blood. The receptors derive from a man younger than 45 in good health.

J is TRBJ1-3 and V is TRBV2; D ambiguous. Germline values: CDR1 SNHLY, CDR2 FYNNEI. V was pared by 2 bases and J by 1 base, with 6 bases between. The CDR3 has 14 amino acids. As DNA, the CDR3 is TGTGCCAGCAGTGAATGGGGTTCTGGAAACACCATATATTTT. This gives the protein CASSEWGSGNTIYF.

The V call is TRBV2, the J call TRBJ1-6; D might be TRBD1 (6 bases). V gave up 8 bases and J gave up 5 bases, with 13 bases separating them. This CDR3 spans 14 amino acids. Germline CDR1 reads SNHLY; CDR2 reads FYNNEI. The CDR3 sequence is CASRQVPHNSPLHF. The CDR3 coding sequence is TGTGCCAGCCGACAGGTTCCACATAATTCACCCCTCCACTTT.

This chain connects TRBV7-2 to TRBJ1-2; 7 positions agree with TRBD1. Germline V gene data show CDR1 as SGHTA and CDR2 as FQGNSA. V lost 3 bases, J lost 7 bases, and 8 bases stayed unmatched. This CDR3 has 14 residues. The CDR3 bases are TGTGCCAGCAGCTTGGGCAGGGGGATGAGTGGCTACACCTTC. This codes for CASSLGRGMSGYTF.

V and J are TRBV9 and TRBJ2-5; 12 positions match TRBD2. The V gene's germline CDR1 is SGDLS and CDR2 YYNGEE. The ends lost 0 bases at V and 4 bases at J; junction bases unmatched: 10. CDR3 length: 18 residues. The CDR3 coding sequence is TGTGCCAGCAGCGTAGGGGGTCTAGCGGGAGGGCAGGGAGAGACCCAGTACTTC. It encodes CASSVGGLAGGQGETQYF.

The chain joins TRBV19 to TRBJ2-7; 8 bases align to TRBD1. The CDR3 covers 16 residues. Germline V lookup: CDR1 LNHDA, CDR2 SQIVND (reference sequence). V gave up 3 bases and J gave up 2 bases; unmatched junction bases: 9. In DNA form, the CDR3 reads TGTGCCAGTAGTATTGGAAGGGACAGGTGGACCTACGAGCAGTACTTC. Its protein is CASSIGRDRWTYEQYF.

The rearrangement joins TRBV6-5 to TRBJ2-2; D uncertain. Germline lookup yields CDR1 MNHEY and CDR2 SVGAGI. This CDR3 contains 14 residues. The V end lost 6 bases, the J end lost 7 bases, and 15 bases lay between the germline ends. In DNA, the CDR3 is TGTGCCAGCAGGTTGACTTTTAAGGGCGGGGAGCTGTTTTTT. Encoded protein: CASRLTFKGGELFF.

The chain couples TRBV18 to TRBJ1-1; no clear D. This CDR3 comprises 17 residues. Germline CDR1 and CDR2: KGHSH and LQKENI. V lost 3 bases, J lost 0 bases, and 17 bases lay in between. CDR3 coding DNA: TGTGCCAGCTCACCCCAAGGGCTTGTTACAATGAACACTGAAGCTTTCTTT. This encodes CASSPQGLVTMNTEAFF.

This clone showed up just once. The V and J genes are TRBV3-1 (or the pseudogene TRBV3-2) and TRBJ2-1, with D tentatively TRBD1 (5 bases). Trimming left V 4 bases short and J 6 bases short, with 16 bases between. CDR3 size: 15 residues. Germline CDR1 is LGHDT and CDR2 is YNNKEL (reference sequence). The CDR3 loop is CASSPQVIYANEQFF. DNA of the CDR3: TGTGCCAGCAGCCCACAGGTTATCTATGCCAATGAGCAGTTCTTC.

This clone was counted once. J is TRBJ1-5 and V is TRBV27, with D tentatively TRBD1 (5 bases). Germline-derived CDR1 and CDR2 are MNHEY and SMNVEV (reference sequence). V lost 3 bases and J 7 bases, leaving 16 bases between the germline ends. The CDR3 contains 15 residues. The CDR3, as DNA: TGTGCCAGCAGTTTGGCCGGGGGTAGGGGACAGCCCCAGCATTTT. It codes for CASSLAGGRGQPQHF.

The chain uses TRBV27 and TRBJ1-3; a possible D gene is TRBD1 (6 bases). Germline V gene lookup returns CDR1 MNHEY and CDR2 SMNVEV (reference sequence). Trimming stripped 5 bases from V and 2 bases from J, with 16 bases between. The CDR3 is 16 residues long. CDR3 DNA sequence: TGTGCCAGCAGTGCCCATCAGGGGCGCCCTGGAAACACCATATATTTT. Its protein product is CASSAHQGRPGNTIYF.

J is TRBJ1-2 and V is TRBV4-1, with D tentatively TRBD1 (6 bases). The CDR3 has 13 amino acids. Germline-derived CDR1 and CDR2 are MGHRA and YSYEKL. With 4 bases removed from V and 6 bases from J, the gap between germline ends came to 12 bases. CDR3 protein: CASSRTGIDGYTF. CDR3 in DNA: TGCGCCAGCAGCCGCACAGGGATCGATGGCTACACCTTC.

J is TRBJ1-2 and V is TRBV4-1; 8 bases are shared with TRBD1. This CDR3 has 17 residues. V shed 3 bases and J 8 bases; nucleotides not matched to a gene: 17. Germline values: CDR1 MGHRA, CDR2 YSYEKL. The DNA of the CDR3 is TGCGCCAGCAGCCAGGGGCGAGCGGGACAGGATATTTTCGGCTACACCTTC. This codes for CASSQGRAGQDIFGYTF.

J is TRBJ1-3 and V is TRBV7-8; D unresolved. Germline-derived CDR1 and CDR2 are SGHVS and FQNEAQ. V lost 2 bases to trimming and J lost 0 bases, with 14 bases between them. The CDR3 consists of 17 residues. The DNA of the CDR3 is TGTGCCAGCAGCTTAAAGAGACATGGAGTCTCTGGAAACACCATATATTTT. It specifies CASSLKRHGVSGNTIYF.

This clone has just one count. This chain links TRBV4-1 with TRBJ1-2, with 10 bases identical to TRBD1. V gave up 4 bases and J gave up 8 bases; unmatched junction bases: 13. Germline V gene lookup returns CDR1 MGHRA and CDR2 YSYEKL. The CDR3 is made up of 16 amino acids. The CDR3 DNA reads TGCGCCAGCAGCCCGGGACAGGGGCTCTTCTCTAACGGCTACACCTTC. It codes for CASSPGQGLFSNGYTF.

V usage is TRBV5-1 and J usage is TRBJ2-7, with 9 bases that match TRBD1. The CDR3 covers 13 residues. CDR1 is SGHRS and CDR2 is YFSETQ in the germline V gene. V trimming: 5 bases; J trimming: 5 bases; junction bases outside the gene matches: 5. CDR3 DNA sequence: TGCGCCAGCAGGACAGGGGGGAAAGACGAGCAGTACTTC. As protein: CASRTGGKDEQYF.